The 2 T cell receptor beta chains given below trace back to one sample, sequenced in a study of T cell repertoires in aging, cancer and after chemotherapy. Peripheral blood genomic DNA, not sorted cells or RNA, was the template. TRB rearrangements spanning V, D and J were amplified using mixed TRB-A/B primers. Each CDR3 protein is one row after TCRdb ran MiXCR on the multiplex PCR reads. The sample lists approximately 9,300 distinct CDR3 sequences, under 45% occurring once. The sequenced material came from blood. The receptors were sampled from a human donor in good health.

By sample share, this clonotype is medium-sized. The rearrangement links TRBV6-1 to TRBJ1-5, with a tentative D call TRBD1 (6 bases). The CDR3 totals 16 residues. Looked up from germline, CDR1 is MNHNS and CDR2 is SASEGT. The V and J ends lost 6 bases and 1 base respectively, with 16 bases between them. As DNA, the CDR3 is TGTGCCAGCAGCCCAAACTTCGGACAGAGCAATCAGCCCCAGCATTTT. This codes for CASSPNFGQSNQPQHF.

The chain carries TRBV19 and TRBJ1-2; tentatively, D is TRBD1 (5 bases). V gave up 6 bases and J gave up 2 bases, with 16 bases separating them. From germline, CDR1 is LNHDA and CDR2 SQIVND (reference sequence). The CDR3 length is 15 residues. CDR3 residues: CASSLPGRINYGYTF. The CDR3 DNA reads as TGTGCCAGTAGCCTTCCGGGACGGATAAACTATGGCTACACCTTC.